This T cell receptor beta chain was retrieved from a study of regulatory T cells in long-lasting Graves disease. The CDR3 contains 13 residues. The germline V gene encodes CDR1 SQVTM and CDR2 ANQGSEA. V dropped 3 bases and J dropped 8; count of bases not matched to a gene: 4. A few counts support this clonotype. Its antigen is currently unknown. Findings and limits, study-wide: Persistent disease exhibited a predilection for TRBV28, TRBJ1-2 and TRBJ2-5. Graves' patients with persistent disease showed TCR diversity lower than patients newly diagnosed. Sample size, which was small, may have reduced accuracy.

Relying on iRepertoire HTBI primers and Arm-PCR of CDR3 regions, the team built TCR beta libraries. One entry per CDR3 protein results from TCRdb running MiXCR on the multiplex PCR reads. This sample yields approximately 440,000 distinct CDR3 sequences, of which less than 25% are seen a single time; approximately 25% belongs to the top ten. The sample's time point: persistent/refractory GD, antithyroid drugs over 5 years with positive TRAb. TCR sequences were obtained from RNA taken from PBMCs. V is TRBV29-1 and J is TRBJ1-2; TRBD1 matches at 12 bases. Sequenced material: peripheral blood mononuclear cells (PBMCs), taken when the disease was refractory, from a patient treated with antithyroid drugs. The clonotype originates from a female donor with Graves disease. The CDR3 loop reads CSVEGQGASGYTF. Written as DNA, the CDR3 is TGCAGCGTTGAGGGACAGGGGGCGTCAGGCTACACCTTC. Combining the CDR3 with reference TRBV29-1 and TRBJ1-2 gives the whole variable domain SAVISQKPSRDICQRGTSLTIQCQVDSQVTMMFWYRQQPGQSLTLIATANQGSEATYESGFVIDKFPISRPNLTFSTLTVSNMSPEDSSIYLCSVEGQGASGYTFGSGTRLTVV.